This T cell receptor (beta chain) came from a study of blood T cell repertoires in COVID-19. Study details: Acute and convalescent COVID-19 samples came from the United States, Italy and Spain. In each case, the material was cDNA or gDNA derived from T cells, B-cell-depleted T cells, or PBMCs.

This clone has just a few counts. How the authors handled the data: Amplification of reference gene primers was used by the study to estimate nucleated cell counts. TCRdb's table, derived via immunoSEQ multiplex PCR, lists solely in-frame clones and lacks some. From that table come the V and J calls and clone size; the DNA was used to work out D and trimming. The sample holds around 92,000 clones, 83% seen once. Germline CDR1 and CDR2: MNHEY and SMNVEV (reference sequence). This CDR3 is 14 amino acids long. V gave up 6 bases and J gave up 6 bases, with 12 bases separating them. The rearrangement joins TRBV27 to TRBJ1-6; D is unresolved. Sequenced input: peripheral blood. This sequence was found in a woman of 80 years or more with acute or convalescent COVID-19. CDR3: CASSGATGNSPLHF. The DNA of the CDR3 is TGTGCCAGCAGCGGCGCGACGGGTAATTCACCCCTCCACTTT.